In this sample, the clone carrying this T cell receptor (beta chain) turned up many times. Its antigen is not identified. The data are from a study of CD8 T cells in ankylosing spondylitis. Whole-study results and caveats: Earlier work had already found some motif variants in reactive arthritis synovial fluid and blood. Ankylosing spondylitis blood seemed to carry a telltale TCR beta motif made of about 8 highly homologous variants. Significant enrichment of disease-linked clones was reportedly seen in matched ankylosing spondylitis synovial fluid.

CDR1 and CDR2 (germline): SQVTM, ANQGSEA. The CDR3 is 12 residues long. After removal of 4 bases from V and 4 bases from J, the junction contained 1 base not matched to a gene. With molecular barcodes, quantitative 5'-RACE was used to make the TCR beta libraries. TCRdb used MiXCR to reprocess the 5' RACE reads, holding one entry per CDR3 protein. The sample comprises 250,000 to 400,000 distinct CDR3 sequences, 11% of which are singletons, and about a tenth rests with the top ten. The chain combines TRBV29-1 with TRBJ1-3; 7 nucleotides align to TRBD1. The sequence was obtained from a female donor with ankylosing spondylitis or in good health (not recorded which). Sequencing was performed on blood, either unsorted or a sorted T cell fraction (not recorded which). CDR3 loop: CSVGQGGNTIYF. DNA for the CDR3: TGCAGCGTTGGACAGGGAGGAAACACCATATATTTT.